The 15 T cell receptor beta chains reported below all come from one sample, sequenced in a study of blood T cell repertoires in COVID-19. Measured with immunoSEQ multiplex PCR; TCRdb has only the in-frame clones, and not every one. The table lists 150,000 to 200,000 clones, less than 80% of them singletons, with around 20% in the top ten. Sequenced input: PBMCs or T cells enriched from blood (not recorded which). These TCRs come from a woman aged 70-85 years in a cohort exposed to, infected with or recovered from COVID-19 (not recorded which).

This sequence joins TRBV9 and TRBJ2-2; no reliable D call. The germline CDR1 and CDR2 sequences are SGDLS and YYNGEE. Trimming removed 1 base at V and 0 bases at J, with 4 bases between. The CDR3 covers 14 residues. In DNA form, the CDR3 reads TGTGCCAGCAGCGTAAGAGCGAACACCGGGGAGCTGTTTTTT. Translation: CASSVRANTGELFF. The full variable domain, in which reference TRBV9 and TRBJ2-2 provide the parts outside the CDR3, is DSGVTQTPKHLITATGQRVTLRCSPRSGDLSVYWYQQSLDQGLQFLIQYYNGEERAKGNILERFSAQQFPDLHSELNLSSLELGDSALYFCASSVRANTGELFFGEGSRLTVL.

The rearrangement joins TRBV5-1 to TRBJ2-1; D remains unclear. There are 15 residues in the CDR3. Germline V gene data show CDR1 as SGHRS and CDR2 as YFSETQ. Trimming took 0 bases from V and 0 from J, leaving 7 bases between them. The CDR3 protein is CASSLGLRSYNEQFF. Written as DNA, the CDR3 is TGCGCCAGCAGCTTGGGACTTCGCTCCTACAATGAGCAGTTCTTC.

This chain joins TRBV5-1 and TRBJ2-2; D possibly corresponds to TRBD2 (6 bases). CDR3 size: 14 residues. Trimming pared 3 bases from V and 7 bases from J, leaving 13 bases between. Germline V CDR1 and CDR2: SGHRS, YFSETQ. The DNA of the CDR3 is TGCGCCAGCAGCTCGGGGCAGGAGGGCGGGGAGCTGTTTTTT. Its protein is CASSSGQEGGELFF.

V and J are TRBV25-1 and TRBJ2-1, with TRBD2 matching 7 bases. Germline-derived CDR1 and CDR2 are MGHDK and SYGVNS. CDR3 length equals 16 residues. V dropped 1 base and J dropped 0; count of bases not matched to a gene: 3. CDR3: CASSESGGSSYNEQFF. In DNA, the CDR3 is TGTGCCAGCAGTGAATCGGGGGGTAGCTCCTACAATGAGCAGTTCTTC.

This clone came up a few times. This chain uses TRBV10-3 with TRBJ2-1; TRBD2 matches 11 bases. There are 12 residues in the CDR3. Germline lookup yields CDR1 ENHRY and CDR2 SYGVKD. V shed 5 bases and J 12 bases; nucleotides not matched to a gene: 3. CDR3: CAISFSGRGQFF. The CDR3 DNA reads TGTGCCATCAGTTTTAGCGGGAGGGGGCAGTTCTTC.

A few counts support this clone. The chain joins TRBV2 to TRBJ1-6; D uncertain. This CDR3 region has 13 residues. The V gene lost 3 bases and the J gene lost 12 bases, with 12 bases spanning the gap. Germline CDR1 and CDR2: SNHLY and FYNNEI. The CDR3 is CASSDEGREPLHF. DNA of the CDR3: TGTGCCAGCAGTGACGAGGGTAGGGAACCCCTCCACTTT.

The chain has TRBV27 and TRBJ2-3; 10 bases line up with TRBD1. In germline, CDR1 is MNHEY, CDR2 SMNVEV (reference sequence). V lost 6 bases and J lost 6; bases outside the gene matches: 18. The length of the CDR3 is 18 residues. CDR3 in DNA: TGTGCCAGCAGCCTAAGATCCGGACAGGGGGTTTTTAGGGATACGCAGTATTTT. Its translation is CASSLRSGQGVFRDTQYF.

A remark on this clone: In this CDR3 the conserved last residue, phenylalanine or tryptophan, is missing, so a read error is likely. It is unclear where the CDR3 begins or ends on the DNA, so no DNA is shown, and the CDR3 is as TCRdb lists it. This chain connects TRBV12-3 or TRBV12-4 to TRBJ1-6; the table's D call, TRBD1, has no DNA check behind it. Termini included, the CDR3 measures 9 amino acids. The chain's CDR3 is CASSLALQI.

This chain links TRBV11-3 with TRBJ2-6, with D possibly TRBD1 on 6 matching bases. The CDR3 has 19 residues. CDR1 is SGHNT and CDR2 is YENEEA in the germline V gene. V dropped 4 bases and J dropped 2 bases, with 21 bases sitting between them. In nucleotides, the CDR3 is TGTGCCAGCAGCTCCCCACTTGAAGTGTCAGGGGCTGGGGCCAACGTCCTGACTTTC. Amino acid sequence: CASSSPLEVSGAGANVLTF.

V usage is TRBV6-5 and J usage is TRBJ1-6; 7 bases are a match to TRBD1. The CDR3 totals 15 residues. V shed 4 bases, J shed 4 bases, and the junction held 4 bases outside the gene matches. CDR1 is MNHEY and CDR2 is SVGAGI in the germline V gene. The DNA of the CDR3 is TGTGCCAGCAGTTCTCGGACAGGATATAATTCACCCCTCCACTTT. This encodes CASSSRTGYNSPLHF.

The chain uses TRBV5-5 and TRBJ2-7, with D unresolved. In germline, CDR1 is SGHKS, CDR2 YYEKEE (reference sequence). V gave up 3 bases and J gave up 2 bases, with 12 bases separating them. This CDR3 spans 14 amino acids. DNA for the CDR3: TGTGCCAGCAGCTACGGCGGTTTACCCTACGAGCAGTACTTC. It is translated as CASSYGGLPYEQYF.

V gene TRBV25-1 combines with J gene TRBJ1-5; TRBD1 is a possible D gene (5 bases). Trimming removed 5 bases at V and 9 bases at J, with 11 bases between. The CDR3 contains 12 residues. The germline V gene encodes CDR1 MGHDK and CDR2 SYGVNS. CDR3: CASSSATGPQHF. CDR3 bases: TGTGCCAGCAGTTCTGCAACAGGGCCCCAGCATTTT.

This chain uses TRBV12-5 with TRBJ2-3; a possible D gene is TRBD2 (5 bases). Germline loops: CDR1 LGHNT, CDR2 FRNRAP. The CDR3 is 14 amino acids. V lost 9 bases and J lost 0, with 13 bases in between. CDR3 DNA: TGTGCTAGCGGGCCGAGGACTAGCACAGATACGCAGTATTTT. Its protein is CASGPRTSTDTQYF.

The chain is built from TRBV28 and TRBJ1-1, with TRBD1 matching over 8 bases. V lost 6 bases, J lost 3 bases, and 6 bases stayed unmatched. Germline V gene sequence: CDR1 MDHEN, CDR2 SYDVKM. The CDR3 extends over 14 amino acids. CDR3 loop: CASRPAQGDTEAFF. The CDR3 DNA is TGTGCCAGCAGGCCCGCACAGGGGGACACTGAAGCTTTCTTT.

This chain links TRBV6-2 or TRBV6-3 with TRBJ1-2; D is uncertain. This CDR3 region has 15 residues. Germline V CDR1 and CDR2: MNHEY, SVGEGT. The ends were cut back, 1 base at V and 5 bases at J, with 14 bases in the middle. The CDR3 DNA follows: TGTGCCAGCAGTTACTACGTATTGCCAGGATATGGCTACACCTTC. Translated: CASSYYVLPGYGYTF.